Listed below are T cell receptor beta chains from one sample, sequenced in a study of blood T cell repertoires in COVID-19. Assay used: immunoSEQ multiplex PCR; TCRdb lists only in-frame clones, some missing. The profile covers 45,000 to 65,000 clones, with about 90% appearing a single time and around 9.1% taken by the ten largest. The material sequenced was peripheral blood. These receptors originate from a human donor with acute or convalescent COVID-19. The donor label of this sample is uncertain. Both conserved end residues are part of each CDR3. Each record gives: V gene, D gene, clone size, J gene, CDR3 DNA, CDR3 protein. D genes are given only for firm matches. Rows give clone size only sometimes, using once, few, many, or a class for an expanded clone.

v_call: TRBV5-1
d_call: TRBD2
clone_size: .
j_call: TRBJ2-1
cdr3_nt: TGCGCCAGCAGCTTGAGAACTAGCGGGAGCTCGGCCTACAATGAGCAGTTCTTC
cdr3_aa: CASSLRTSGSSAYNEQFF

v_call: TRBV28
d_call: TRBD2
clone_size: .
j_call: TRBJ2-3
cdr3_nt: TGTGCCAGCAGTTCTAGCGGGAGGGCCTTTCCAGATACGCAGTATTTT
cdr3_aa: CASSSSGRAFPDTQYF

v_call: TRBV11-3
d_call: .
clone_size: .
j_call: TRBJ2-7
cdr3_nt: TGTGCCAGCAGCGAAACGGGGTTTTCACGCGAGCAGTACTTC
cdr3_aa: CASSETGFSREQYF

v_call: TRBV25-1
d_call: TRBD1
clone_size: .
j_call: TRBJ1-1
cdr3_nt: TGTGCCAGCAGTGAGGGGACAGGGGTTTTCACTGAAGCTTTCTTT
cdr3_aa: CASSEGTGVFTEAFF

v_call: TRBV5-1
d_call: TRBD1
clone_size: once
j_call: TRBJ2-3
cdr3_nt: TGCGCCAGCAGCTTGGCAGTACTCACCAGGGGGGATACGCAGTATTTT
cdr3_aa: CASSLAVLTRGDTQYF

v_call: TRBV7-2
d_call: .
clone_size: .
j_call: TRBJ1-5
cdr3_nt: TGTGCCAGCAGCCGACAGGAATCCCAGCCCCAGCATTTT
cdr3_aa: CASSRQESQPQHF

v_call: TRBV4-1
d_call: .
clone_size: .
j_call: TRBJ2-4
cdr3_nt: TGCGCCAGCAGCCAATTCGCCGGAGGAAACATTCAGTACTTC
cdr3_aa: CASSQFAGGNIQYF

v_call: TRBV30
d_call: .
clone_size: .
j_call: TRBJ1-5
cdr3_nt: TGTGCCTGGACCGGGGGAGGTGAGCATCAGCCCCAGCATTTT
cdr3_aa: CAWTGGGEHQPQHF

v_call: TRBV2
d_call: TRBD2
clone_size: .
j_call: TRBJ2-2
cdr3_nt: TGTGCCAGCAGTCGAGCGGGGGGGACCACCGGGGAGCTGTTTTTT
cdr3_aa: CASSRAGGTTGELFF

v_call: TRBV10-3
d_call: .
clone_size: .
j_call: TRBJ2-2
cdr3_nt: TGTGCCATCAGTGGGGGCAGCAAGAACACCGGGGAGCTGTTTTTT
cdr3_aa: CAISGGSKNTGELFF

v_call: TRBV28
d_call: TRBD1
clone_size: .
j_call: TRBJ1-6
cdr3_nt: TGTGCCAGTATCACAGGGGCACTTTATAATTCACCCCTCCACTTT
cdr3_aa: CASITGALYNSPLHF

v_call: TRBV19
d_call: .
clone_size: .
j_call: TRBJ1-5
cdr3_nt: TGTGCCAGTAGTGCCCCGGGGACTTATAGCAATCAGCCCCAGCATTTT
cdr3_aa: CASSAPGTYSNQPQHF

v_call: TRBV7-9
d_call: TRBD1
clone_size: .
j_call: TRBJ1-1
cdr3_nt: TGTGCCAGCAGCCTTGACAGGGGAAACACTGAAGCTTTCTTT
cdr3_aa: CASSLDRGNTEAFF

v_call: TRBV4-1
d_call: .
clone_size: .
j_call: TRBJ1-2
cdr3_nt: TGCGCCAGCAGCCAAGAAGGGGCCAGGGGAGATCGCTACACCTTC
cdr3_aa: CASSQEGARGDRYTF

v_call: TRBV6-5
d_call: .
clone_size: once
j_call: TRBJ2-3
cdr3_nt: TGTGCCAGCACCCCTAGCTCCTCCCGCACAGATACGCAGTATTTT
cdr3_aa: CASTPSSSRTDTQYF

v_call: TRBV11-3
d_call: .
clone_size: .
j_call: TRBJ2-1
cdr3_nt: TGTGCCAGCAGCTTATTCAGGGGTCAATACAATGAGCAGTTCTTC
cdr3_aa: CASSLFRGQYNEQFF

v_call: TRBV10-3
d_call: TRBD1
clone_size: .
j_call: TRBJ1-2
cdr3_nt: TGTGCCATCAGTGAGGGGACAGGGGATGGCTACACCTTC
cdr3_aa: CAISEGTGDGYTF

v_call: TRBV19
d_call: .
clone_size: .
j_call: TRBJ1-2
cdr3_nt: TGTGCCAGTAGTATGAGAGACAGCCGCTTTAGCTATGGCTACACCTTC
cdr3_aa: CASSMRDSRFSYGYTF

v_call: TRBV29-1
d_call: .
clone_size: .
j_call: TRBJ1-2
cdr3_nt: TGCAGCGTTTTTGGGGGCAATGGCTACACCTTC
cdr3_aa: CSVFGGNGYTF

v_call: TRBV12-5
d_call: .
clone_size: once
j_call: TRBJ2-5
cdr3_nt: TGTGCTAGTGCCCTACCAGGGGTCCCGGAGACCCAGTACTTC
cdr3_aa: CASALPGVPETQYF

v_call: TRBV10-3
d_call: TRBD1
clone_size: few
j_call: TRBJ2-1
cdr3_nt: TGTGCCATCAGCACAGGGGGCGCGCAGTTCTTC
cdr3_aa: CAISTGGAQFF

v_call: TRBV4-1
d_call: TRBD2
clone_size: .
j_call: TRBJ2-5
cdr3_nt: TGCGCCAGCAGCCAAGTGCGGCTAGCGGGGGCTCAAGAGACCCAGTACTTC
cdr3_aa: CASSQVRLAGAQETQYF

v_call: TRBV5-6
d_call: TRBD2
clone_size: .
j_call: TRBJ2-3
cdr3_nt: TGTGCCAGCAGCTTCCCAGCGGGGGATCTCTCTAGCACAGATACGCAGTATTTT
cdr3_aa: CASSFPAGDLSSTDTQYF

v_call: TRBV30
d_call: .
clone_size: .
j_call: TRBJ1-6
cdr3_nt: TGTGCCTGGACTTCAGGATCTGATTCACCCCTCCACTTT
cdr3_aa: CAWTSGSDSPLHF

v_call: TRBV10-2
d_call: .
clone_size: .
j_call: TRBJ2-3
cdr3_nt: TGCGCCAGCAGTGCCCAGCGACTCACTAGCACAGATACGCAGTATTTT
cdr3_aa: CASSAQRLTSTDTQYF

v_call: TRBV5-5
d_call: .
clone_size: .
j_call: TRBJ1-5
cdr3_nt: TGTGCCAGCAGCCCAGGGACACCTATTCTTAAGGTGCCCCAGCATTTT
cdr3_aa: CASSPGTPILKVPQHF

v_call: TRBV19
d_call: .
clone_size: .
j_call: TRBJ1-2
cdr3_nt: TGTGCCAGTAGTATAGAAACAGGTTCCTATGGCTACACCTTC
cdr3_aa: CASSIETGSYGYTF